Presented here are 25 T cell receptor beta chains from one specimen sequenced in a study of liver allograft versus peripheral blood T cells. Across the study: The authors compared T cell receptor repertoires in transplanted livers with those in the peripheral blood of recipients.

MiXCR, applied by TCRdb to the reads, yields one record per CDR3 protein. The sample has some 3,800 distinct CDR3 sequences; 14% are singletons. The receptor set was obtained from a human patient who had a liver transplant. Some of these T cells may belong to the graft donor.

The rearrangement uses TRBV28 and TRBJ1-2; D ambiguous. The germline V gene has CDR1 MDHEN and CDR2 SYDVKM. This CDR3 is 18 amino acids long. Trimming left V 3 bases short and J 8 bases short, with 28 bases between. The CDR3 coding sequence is TGTGCCAGCAGTTTTTTTTTGATGCAGCTGGCCATACCGGAAGGCTACACCTTC. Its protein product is CASSFFLMQLAIPEGYTF.

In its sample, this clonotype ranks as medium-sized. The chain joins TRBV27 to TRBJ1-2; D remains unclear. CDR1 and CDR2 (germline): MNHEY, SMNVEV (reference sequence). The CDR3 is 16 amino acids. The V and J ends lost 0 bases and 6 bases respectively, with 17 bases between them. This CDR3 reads CASSLSIRVGRDGYTF. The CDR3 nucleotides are TGTGCCAGCAGTTTATCGATCCGGGTTGGGAGGGATGGCTACACCTTC.

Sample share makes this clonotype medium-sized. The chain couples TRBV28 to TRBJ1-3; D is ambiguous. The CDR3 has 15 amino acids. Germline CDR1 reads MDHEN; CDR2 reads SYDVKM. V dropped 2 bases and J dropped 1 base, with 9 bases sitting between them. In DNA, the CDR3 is TGTGCCAGCAGTTTAGCGCCAGCTTCTGGAAACACCATATATTTT. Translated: CASSLAPASGNTIYF. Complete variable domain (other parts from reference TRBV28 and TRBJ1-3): DVKVTQSSRYLVKRTGEKVFLECVQDMDHENMFWYRQDPGLGLRLIYFSYDVKMKEKGDIPEGYSVSREKKERFSLILESASTNQTSMYLCASSLAPASGNTIYFGEGSWLTVV.

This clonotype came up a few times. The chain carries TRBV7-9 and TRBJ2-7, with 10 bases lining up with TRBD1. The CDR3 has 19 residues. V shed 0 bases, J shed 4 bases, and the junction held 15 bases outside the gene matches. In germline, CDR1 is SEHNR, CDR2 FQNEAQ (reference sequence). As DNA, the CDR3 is TGTGCCAGCAGCTTAGCTTTGGGGACAGGGGTTCCTAACATTTACGAGCAGTACTTC. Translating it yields CASSLALGTGVPNIYEQYF.

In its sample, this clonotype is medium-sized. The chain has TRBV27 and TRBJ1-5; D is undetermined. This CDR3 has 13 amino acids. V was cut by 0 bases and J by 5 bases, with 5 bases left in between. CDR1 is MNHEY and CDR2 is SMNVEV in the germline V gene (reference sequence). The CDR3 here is CASSLSTHQPQHF. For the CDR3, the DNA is TGTGCCAGCAGTTTATCGACACATCAGCCCCAGCATTTT.

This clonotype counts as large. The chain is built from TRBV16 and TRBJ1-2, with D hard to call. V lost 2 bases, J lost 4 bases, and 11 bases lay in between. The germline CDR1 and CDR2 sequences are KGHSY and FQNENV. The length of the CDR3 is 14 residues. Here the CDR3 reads CASSQGRQLYGYTF. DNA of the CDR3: TGTGCCAGCAGCCAAGGTCGGCAGCTCTATGGCTACACCTTC.

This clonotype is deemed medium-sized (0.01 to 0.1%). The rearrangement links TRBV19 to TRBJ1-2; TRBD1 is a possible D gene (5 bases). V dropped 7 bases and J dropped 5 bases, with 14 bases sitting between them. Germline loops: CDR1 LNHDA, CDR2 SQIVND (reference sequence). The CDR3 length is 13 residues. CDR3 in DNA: TGTGCCAGTACCGGGGGGTCAAGATATGGCTACACCTTC. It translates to CASTGGSRYGYTF. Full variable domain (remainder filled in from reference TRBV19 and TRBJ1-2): DGGITQSPKYLFRKEGQNVTLSCEQNLNHDAMYWYRQDPGQGLRLIYYSQIVNDFQKGDIAEGYSVSREKKESFPLTVTSAQKNPTAFYLCASTGGSRYGYTFGSGTRLTVV.

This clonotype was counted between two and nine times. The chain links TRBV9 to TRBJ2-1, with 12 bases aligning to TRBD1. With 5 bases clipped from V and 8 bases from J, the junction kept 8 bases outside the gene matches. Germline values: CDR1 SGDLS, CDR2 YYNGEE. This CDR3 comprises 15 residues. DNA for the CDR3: TGTGCCAGCAGGATCACCGGGACAGGGGGCGATGAGCAGTTCTTC. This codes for CASRITGTGGDEQFF.

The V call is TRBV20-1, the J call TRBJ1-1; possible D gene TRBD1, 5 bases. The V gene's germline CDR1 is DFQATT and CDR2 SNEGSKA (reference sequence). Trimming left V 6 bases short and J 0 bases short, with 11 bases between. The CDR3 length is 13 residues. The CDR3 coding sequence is TGCAGTGCCCAGGAGGGGCTGAACACTGAAGCTTTCTTT. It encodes CSAQEGLNTEAFF.

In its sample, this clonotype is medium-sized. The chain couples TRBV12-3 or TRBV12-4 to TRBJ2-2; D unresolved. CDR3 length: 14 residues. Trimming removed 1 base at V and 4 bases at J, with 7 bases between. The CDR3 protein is CASSLGARTGELFF. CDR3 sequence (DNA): TGTGCCAGCAGTTTAGGGGCGCGCACCGGGGAGCTGTTTTTT.

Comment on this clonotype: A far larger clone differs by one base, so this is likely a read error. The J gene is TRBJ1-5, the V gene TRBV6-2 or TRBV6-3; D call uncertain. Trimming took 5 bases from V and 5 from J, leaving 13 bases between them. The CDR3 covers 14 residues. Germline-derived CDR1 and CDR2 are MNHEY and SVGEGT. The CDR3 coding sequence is TGTGCCAGCAGTGAAAATGCAAGATATCAGCCCCAGCATTTT. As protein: CASSENARYQPQHF.

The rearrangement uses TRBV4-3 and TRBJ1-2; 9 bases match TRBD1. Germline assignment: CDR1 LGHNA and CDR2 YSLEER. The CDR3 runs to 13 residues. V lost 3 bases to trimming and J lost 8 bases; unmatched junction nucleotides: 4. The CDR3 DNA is TGCGCCAGCAGCCACGGACAGGGGTTGGGCTACACCTTC. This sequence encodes CASSHGQGLGYTF.

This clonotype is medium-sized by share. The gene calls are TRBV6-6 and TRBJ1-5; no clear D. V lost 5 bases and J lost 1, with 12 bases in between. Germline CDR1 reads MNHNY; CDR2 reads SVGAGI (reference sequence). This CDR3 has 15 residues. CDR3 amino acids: CASSPSMSSNQPQHF. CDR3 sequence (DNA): TGTGCCAGCAGTCCCTCAATGTCAAGCAATCAGCCCCAGCATTTT.

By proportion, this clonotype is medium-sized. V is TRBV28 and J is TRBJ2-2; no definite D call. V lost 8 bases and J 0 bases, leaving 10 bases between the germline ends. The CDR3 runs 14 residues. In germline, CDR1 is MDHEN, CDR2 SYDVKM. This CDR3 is CASVGISNTGELFF. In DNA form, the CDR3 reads TGTGCCAGCGTAGGCATTTCGAACACCGGGGAGCTGTTTTTT.

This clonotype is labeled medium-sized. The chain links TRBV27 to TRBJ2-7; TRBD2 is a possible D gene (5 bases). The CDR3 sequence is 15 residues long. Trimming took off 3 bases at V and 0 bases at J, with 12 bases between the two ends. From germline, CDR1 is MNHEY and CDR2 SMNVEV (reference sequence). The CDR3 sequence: CASSLAGRSSYEQYF. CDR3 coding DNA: TGTGCCAGCAGTTTGGCGGGCCGAAGCTCCTACGAGCAGTACTTC.

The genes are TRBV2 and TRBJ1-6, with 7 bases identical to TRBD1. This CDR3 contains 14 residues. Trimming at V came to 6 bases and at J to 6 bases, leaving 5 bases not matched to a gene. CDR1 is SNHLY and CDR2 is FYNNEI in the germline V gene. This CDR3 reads CASRAGTANSPLHF. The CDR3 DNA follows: TGTGCCAGCAGGGCCGGGACAGCTAATTCACCCCTCCACTTT.

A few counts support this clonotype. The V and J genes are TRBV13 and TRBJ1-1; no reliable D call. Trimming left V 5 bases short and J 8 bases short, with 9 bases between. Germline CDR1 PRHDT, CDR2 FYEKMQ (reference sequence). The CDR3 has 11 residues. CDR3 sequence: CASSKETEAFF. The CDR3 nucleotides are TGTGCCAGCAGCAAAGAGACCGAAGCTTTCTTT.

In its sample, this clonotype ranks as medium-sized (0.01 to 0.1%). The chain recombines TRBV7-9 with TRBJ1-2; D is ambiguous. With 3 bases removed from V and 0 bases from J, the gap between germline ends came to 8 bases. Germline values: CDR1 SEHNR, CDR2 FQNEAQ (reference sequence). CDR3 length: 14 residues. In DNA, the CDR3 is TGTGCCAGCAGCTTCGGGCCAACTAACTATGGCTACACCTTC. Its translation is CASSFGPTNYGYTF.

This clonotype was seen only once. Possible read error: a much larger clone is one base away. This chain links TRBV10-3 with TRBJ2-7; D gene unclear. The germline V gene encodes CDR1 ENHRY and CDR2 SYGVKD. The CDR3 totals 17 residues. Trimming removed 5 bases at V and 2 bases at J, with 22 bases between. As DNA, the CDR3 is TGTGCCATCAGTACGGCTGTGCATGGAGATGGGCCCTACGAGCAGTACTTC. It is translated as CAISTAVHGDGPYEQYF.

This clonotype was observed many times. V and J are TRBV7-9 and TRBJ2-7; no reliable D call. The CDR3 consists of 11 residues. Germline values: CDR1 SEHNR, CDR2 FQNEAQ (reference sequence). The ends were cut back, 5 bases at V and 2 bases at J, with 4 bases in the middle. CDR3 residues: CASSPAYEQYF. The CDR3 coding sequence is TGTGCCAGCAGCCCCGCCTACGAGCAGTACTTC.

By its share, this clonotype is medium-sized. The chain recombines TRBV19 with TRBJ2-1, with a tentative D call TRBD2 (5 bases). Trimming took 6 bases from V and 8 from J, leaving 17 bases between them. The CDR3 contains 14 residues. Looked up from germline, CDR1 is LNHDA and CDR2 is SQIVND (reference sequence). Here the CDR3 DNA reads TGTGCCAGTAGCAGTTACGGTCCGAGGGATGAGCAGTTCTTC. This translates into CASSSYGPRDEQFF.

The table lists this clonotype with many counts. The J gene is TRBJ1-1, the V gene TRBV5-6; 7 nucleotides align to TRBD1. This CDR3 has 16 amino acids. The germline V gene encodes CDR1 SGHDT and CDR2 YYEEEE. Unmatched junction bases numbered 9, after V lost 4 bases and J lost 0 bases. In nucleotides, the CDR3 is TGTGCCAGCAGCGGGGACCCAGGGGGTATGAACACTGAAGCTTTCTTT. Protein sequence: CASSGDPGGMNTEAFF.

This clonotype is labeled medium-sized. CDR3 DNA: TGTGCCAGCAGTGCAGACAGCAACACCGGGGAGCTGTTTTTT. Translation gives CASSADSNTGELFF. The chain employs TRBV6-1 and TRBJ2-2; a weak D match, TRBD1 (5 bases). This CDR3 spans 14 amino acids. Germline CDR1 reads MNHNS; CDR2 reads SASEGT. Trimming removed 4 bases at V and 2 bases at J, with 8 bases between.

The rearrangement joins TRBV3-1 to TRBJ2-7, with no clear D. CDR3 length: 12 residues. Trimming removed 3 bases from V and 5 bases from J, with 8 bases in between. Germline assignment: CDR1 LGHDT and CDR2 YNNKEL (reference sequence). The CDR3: CASSQDRDEQYF. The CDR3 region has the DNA TGTGCCAGCAGCCAGGACCGGGACGAGCAGTACTTC.

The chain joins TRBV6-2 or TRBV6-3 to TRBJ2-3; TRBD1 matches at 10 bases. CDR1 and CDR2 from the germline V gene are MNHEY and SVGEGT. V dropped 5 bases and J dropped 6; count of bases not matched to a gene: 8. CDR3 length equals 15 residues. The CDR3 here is CASSEPGTGVDTQYF. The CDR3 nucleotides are TGTGCCAGCAGTGAACCCGGGACAGGGGTGGATACGCAGTATTTT.